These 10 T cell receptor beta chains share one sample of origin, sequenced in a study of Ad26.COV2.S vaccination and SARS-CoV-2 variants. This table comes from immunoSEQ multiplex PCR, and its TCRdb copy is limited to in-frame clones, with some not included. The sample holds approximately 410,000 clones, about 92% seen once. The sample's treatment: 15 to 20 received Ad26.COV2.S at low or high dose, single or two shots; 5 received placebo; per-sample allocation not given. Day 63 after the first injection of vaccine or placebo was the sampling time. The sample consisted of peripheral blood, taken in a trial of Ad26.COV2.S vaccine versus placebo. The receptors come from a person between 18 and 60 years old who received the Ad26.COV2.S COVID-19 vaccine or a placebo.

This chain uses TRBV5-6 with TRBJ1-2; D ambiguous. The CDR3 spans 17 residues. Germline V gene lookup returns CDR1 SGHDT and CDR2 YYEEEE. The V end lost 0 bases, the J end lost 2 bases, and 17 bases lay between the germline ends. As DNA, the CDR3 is TGTGCCAGCAGCTTGGAGGAGGCGTCAGGCCAAAACTATGGCTACACCTTC. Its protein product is CASSLEEASGQNYGYTF. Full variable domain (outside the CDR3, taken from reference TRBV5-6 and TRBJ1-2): DAGVTQSPTHLIKTRGQQVTLRCSPKSGHDTVSWYQQALGQGPQFIFQYYEEEERQRGNFPDRFSGHQFPNYSSELNVNALLLGDSALYLCASSLEEASGQNYGYTFGSGTRLTVV.

CDR3 coding DNA: TGTGCCAGCAGGGGGGCGAGCTCCTACGAGCAGTACTTC. Translated, it gives CASRGASSYEQYF. The rearrangement links TRBV28 to TRBJ2-7; D might be TRBD1 (6 bases). Germline loops: CDR1 MDHEN, CDR2 SYDVKM. The CDR3 extends over 13 amino acids. With 6 bases removed from V and 0 bases from J, the gap between germline ends came to 9 bases.

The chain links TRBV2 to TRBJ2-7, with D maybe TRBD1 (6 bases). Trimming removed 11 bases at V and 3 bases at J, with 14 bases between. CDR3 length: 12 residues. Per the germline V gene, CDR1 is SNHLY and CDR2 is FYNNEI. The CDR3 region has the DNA TGTGCCTCCAGCAGGGGAGACTACGAGCAGTACTTC. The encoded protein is CASSRGDYEQYF.

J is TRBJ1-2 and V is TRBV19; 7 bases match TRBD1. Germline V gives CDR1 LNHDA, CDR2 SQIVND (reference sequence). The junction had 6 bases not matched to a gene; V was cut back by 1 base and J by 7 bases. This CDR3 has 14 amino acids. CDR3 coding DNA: TGTGCCAGTAGTATAGCCCGACAGGGTTTTGGCTACACCTTC. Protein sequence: CASSIARQGFGYTF.

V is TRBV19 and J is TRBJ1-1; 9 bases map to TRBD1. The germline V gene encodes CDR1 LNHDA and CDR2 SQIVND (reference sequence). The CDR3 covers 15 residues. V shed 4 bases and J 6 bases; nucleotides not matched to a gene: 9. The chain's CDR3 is CASSNRDRALSEAFF. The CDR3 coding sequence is TGTGCCAGTAGTAACCGGGACAGGGCGCTTTCTGAAGCTTTCTTT.

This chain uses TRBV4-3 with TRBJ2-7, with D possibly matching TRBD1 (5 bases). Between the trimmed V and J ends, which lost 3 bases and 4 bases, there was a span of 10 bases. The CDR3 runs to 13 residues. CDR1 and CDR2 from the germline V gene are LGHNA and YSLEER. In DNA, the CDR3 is TGCGCCAGCAGCCACCTCGACAGTTACGAGCAGTACTTC. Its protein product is CASSHLDSYEQYF.

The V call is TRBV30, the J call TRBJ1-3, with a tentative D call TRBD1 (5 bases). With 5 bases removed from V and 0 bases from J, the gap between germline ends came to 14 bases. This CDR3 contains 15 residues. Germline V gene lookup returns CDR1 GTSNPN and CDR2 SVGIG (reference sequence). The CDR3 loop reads CAWPRVKNSGNTIYF. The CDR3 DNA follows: TGTGCCTGGCCCAGGGTCAAGAACTCTGGAAACACCATATATTTT.

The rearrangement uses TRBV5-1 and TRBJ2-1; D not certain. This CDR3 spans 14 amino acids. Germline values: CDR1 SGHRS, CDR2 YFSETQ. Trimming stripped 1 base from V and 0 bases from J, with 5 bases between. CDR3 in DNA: TGCGCCAGCAGCTTGTACGACTCCTACAATGAGCAGTTCTTC. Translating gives CASSLYDSYNEQFF.

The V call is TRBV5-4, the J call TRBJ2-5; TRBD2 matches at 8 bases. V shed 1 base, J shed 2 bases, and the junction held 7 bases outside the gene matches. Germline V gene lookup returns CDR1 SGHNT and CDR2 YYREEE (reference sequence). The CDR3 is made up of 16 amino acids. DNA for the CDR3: TGTGCCAGCAGCTTGCGGGGGGTAGCGGGGCAAGAGACCCAGTACTTC. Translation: CASSLRGVAGQETQYF.

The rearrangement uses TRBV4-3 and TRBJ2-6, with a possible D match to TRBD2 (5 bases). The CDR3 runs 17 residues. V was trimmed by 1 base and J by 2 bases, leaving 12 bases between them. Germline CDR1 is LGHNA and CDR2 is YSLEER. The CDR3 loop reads CASSQGYGVTGANVLTF. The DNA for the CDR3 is TGCGCCAGCAGCCAAGGTTACGGGGTCACTGGGGCCAACGTCCTGACTTTC.